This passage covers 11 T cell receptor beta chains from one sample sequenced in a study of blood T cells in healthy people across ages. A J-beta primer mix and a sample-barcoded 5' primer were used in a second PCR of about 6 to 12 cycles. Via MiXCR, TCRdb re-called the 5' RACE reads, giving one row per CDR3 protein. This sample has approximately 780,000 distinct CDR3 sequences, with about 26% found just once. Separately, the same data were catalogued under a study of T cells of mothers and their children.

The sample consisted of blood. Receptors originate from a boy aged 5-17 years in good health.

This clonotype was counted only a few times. In nucleotides, the CDR3 is TGCAGCGTTGAAGTAGATGGGGACAGTTGGTACCAAGAGACCCAGTACTTC. It codes for CSVEVDGDSWYQETQYF. The chain carries TRBV29-1 and TRBJ2-5; TRBD1 matches 7 bases. The CDR3 sequence is 17 residues long. Germline trimming cut 1 base from V and 0 bases from J; bases unmatched to any gene: 11. In germline, CDR1 is SQVTM, CDR2 ANQGSEA.

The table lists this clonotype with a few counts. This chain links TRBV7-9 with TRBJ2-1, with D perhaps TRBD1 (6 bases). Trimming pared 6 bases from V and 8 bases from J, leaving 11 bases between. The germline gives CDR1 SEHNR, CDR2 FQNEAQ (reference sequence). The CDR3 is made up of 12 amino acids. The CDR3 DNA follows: TGTGCCAGCAGGTTACAGGGACATGAGCAGTTCTTC. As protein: CASRLQGHEQFF.

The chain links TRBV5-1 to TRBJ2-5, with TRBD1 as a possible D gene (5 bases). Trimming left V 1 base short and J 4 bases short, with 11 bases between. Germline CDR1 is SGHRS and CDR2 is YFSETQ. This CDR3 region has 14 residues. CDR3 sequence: CASSLRVGLETQYF. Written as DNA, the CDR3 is TGCGCCAGCAGCTTGCGGGTGGGGCTAGAGACCCAGTACTTC.

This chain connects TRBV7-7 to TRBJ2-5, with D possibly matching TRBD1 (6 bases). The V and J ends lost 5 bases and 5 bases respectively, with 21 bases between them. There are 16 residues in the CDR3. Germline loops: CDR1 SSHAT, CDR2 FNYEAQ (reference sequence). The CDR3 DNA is TGTGCCAGCAGCCCCCCCAGCCAAGGGGGTACCGAGACCCAGTACTTC. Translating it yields CASSPPSQGGTETQYF.

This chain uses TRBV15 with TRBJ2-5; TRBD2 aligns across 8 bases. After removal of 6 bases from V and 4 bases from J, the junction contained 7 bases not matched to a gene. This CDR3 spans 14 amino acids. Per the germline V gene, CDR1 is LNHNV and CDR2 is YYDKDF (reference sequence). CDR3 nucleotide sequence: TGTGCCACCAGTTCCGGGGGGGTGGTAGAGACCCAGTACTTC. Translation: CATSSGGVVETQYF.

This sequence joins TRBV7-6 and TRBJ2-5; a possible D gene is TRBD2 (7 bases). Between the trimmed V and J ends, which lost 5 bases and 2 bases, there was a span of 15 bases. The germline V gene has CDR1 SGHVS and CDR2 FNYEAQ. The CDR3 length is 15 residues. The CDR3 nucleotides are TGTGCCAGCAGCCTAGTAGGGGGGGAGCAAGAGACCCAGTACTTC. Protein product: CASSLVGGEQETQYF.

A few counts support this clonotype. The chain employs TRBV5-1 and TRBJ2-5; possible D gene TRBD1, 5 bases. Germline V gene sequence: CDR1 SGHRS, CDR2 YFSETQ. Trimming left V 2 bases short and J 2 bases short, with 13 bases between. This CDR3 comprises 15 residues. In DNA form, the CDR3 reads TGCGCCAGCAGCTTCTGGGGCGATGGGCAAGAGACCCAGTACTTC. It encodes CASSFWGDGQETQYF.

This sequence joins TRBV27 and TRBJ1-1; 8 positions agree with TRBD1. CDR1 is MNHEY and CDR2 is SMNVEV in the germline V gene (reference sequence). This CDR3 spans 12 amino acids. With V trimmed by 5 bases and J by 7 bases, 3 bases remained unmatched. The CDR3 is CASSTTGDEAFF. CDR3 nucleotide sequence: TGTGCCAGCAGTACGACAGGGGATGAAGCTTTCTTT.

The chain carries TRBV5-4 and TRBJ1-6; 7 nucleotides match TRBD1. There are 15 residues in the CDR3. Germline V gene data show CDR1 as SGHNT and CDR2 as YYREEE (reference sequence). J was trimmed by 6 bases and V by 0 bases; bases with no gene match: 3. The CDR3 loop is CASSLDRGSNSPLHF. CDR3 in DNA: TGTGCCAGCAGCTTGGACAGGGGAAGTAATTCACCCCTCCACTTT. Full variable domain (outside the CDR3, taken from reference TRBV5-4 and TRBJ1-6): ETGVTQSPTHLIKTRGQQVTLRCSSQSGHNTVSWYQQALGQGPQFIFQYYREEENGRGNFPPRFSGLQFPNYSSELNVNALELDDSALYLCASSLDRGSNSPLHFGNGTRLTVT.

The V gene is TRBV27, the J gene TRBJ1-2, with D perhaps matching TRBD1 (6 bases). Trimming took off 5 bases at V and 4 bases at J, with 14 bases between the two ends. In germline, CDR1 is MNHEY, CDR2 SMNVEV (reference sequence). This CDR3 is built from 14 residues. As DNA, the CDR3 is TGTGCCAGCAGTATAACGACAGGTTCCTATGGCTACACCTTC. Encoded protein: CASSITTGSYGYTF.

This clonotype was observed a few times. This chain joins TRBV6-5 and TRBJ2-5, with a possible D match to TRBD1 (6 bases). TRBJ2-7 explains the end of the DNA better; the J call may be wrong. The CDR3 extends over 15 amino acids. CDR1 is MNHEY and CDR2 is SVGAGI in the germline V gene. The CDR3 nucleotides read TGTGCCAGCAGGGATACAGGGTTGAGGATCTACGAGCAGTACTTC. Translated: CASRDTGLRIYEQYF.